Presented here are 18 T cell receptor beta chains from one specimen sequenced in a study of T-cell memory formation after mild COVID-19. TCRdb re-called the 5' RACE reads through MiXCR, storing one row per CDR3 protein. The sample carries under 90,000 distinct CDR3 sequences, around 14% recorded once. The sample taken for sequencing was PBMCs or a T cell subset sorted from them (not recorded which). The receptor set was obtained from an adult woman who had mild COVID-19 (a few samples of this study predate the infection). Cell type and time point are not known.

The CDR3 reads CASSPLRLAQETQYF. The CDR3 DNA is TGTGCCAGCAGTCCACTCCGCTTGGCTCAAGAGACCCAGTACTTC. The V and J genes are TRBV12-3 or TRBV12-4 and TRBJ2-5; D gene ambiguous. Trimming took 5 bases from V and 2 from J, leaving 15 bases between them. This CDR3 contains 15 residues.

The CDR3 region is CASSLRLAGGENEQFF. CDR3 in DNA: TGTGCCAGTAGTTTGAGACTAGCCGGGGGGGAGAATGAGCAGTTCTTC. The chain combines TRBV19 with TRBJ2-1, with TRBD2 identical over 8 bases. V was pared by 5 bases and J by 7 bases, with 13 bases of the junction left unmatched. This CDR3 region has 16 residues. Germline values: CDR1 LNHDA, CDR2 SQIVND (reference sequence).

This clonotype has a handful of counts. This chain connects TRBV2 to TRBJ2-7, with TRBD2 matching 9 bases. Germline V gives CDR1 SNHLY, CDR2 FYNNEI. The CDR3 is made up of 14 amino acids. Unmatched junction bases numbered 1, after V lost 3 bases and J lost 1 base. This CDR3 is CASSDSGRSYEQYF. The CDR3 DNA reads TGTGCCAGCAGTGATAGCGGGAGATCCTACGAGCAGTACTTC.

This clonotype was recorded many times. The chain recombines TRBV18 with TRBJ2-1; D is possibly TRBD1 (6 bases). V was pared by 0 bases and J by 10 bases, with 16 bases between. This CDR3 comprises 15 residues. Looked up from germline, CDR1 is KGHSH and CDR2 is LQKENI. For the CDR3, the DNA is TGTGCCAGCTCACCACCGGTCGTCGGGACACGAGAGCAGTTCTTC. The encoded protein is CASSPPVVGTREQFF.

In its sample, this clonotype was seen a few times. The CDR3 sequence is CASTPGFIPPNYGYTF. The CDR3 DNA reads as TGTGCCAGCACCCCAGGATTTATCCCGCCTAACTATGGCTACACCTTC. The J gene is TRBJ1-2, the V gene TRBV11-2; D gene ambiguous. The CDR3 spans 16 residues. The germline gives CDR1 SGHAT, CDR2 FQNNGV. The V gene lost 7 bases and the J gene lost 0 bases, with 18 bases spanning the gap.

This clonotype showed up just a few times. The V call is TRBV7-3, the J call TRBJ2-1; 8 bases are a match to TRBD2. The CDR3 totals 15 residues. CDR1 and CDR2 (germline): SGHTA, FQGTGA. After removal of 2 bases from V and 6 bases from J, the junction contained 6 bases not matched to a gene. CDR3 residues: CASSLDSGKGNEQFF. The CDR3 DNA is TGTGCCAGCAGCTTAGATAGCGGGAAGGGCAATGAGCAGTTCTTC.

This clonotype occurred a few times. The chain joins TRBV27 to TRBJ2-7; D is perhaps TRBD2 (7 bases). Germline loops: CDR1 MNHEY, CDR2 SMNVEV (reference sequence). This CDR3 is built from 15 residues. V lost 5 bases, J lost 3 bases, and 17 bases lay in between. This CDR3 reads CASSLSTGGGYEQYF. The CDR3 DNA reads TGTGCCAGCAGTCTTTCGACGGGGGGCGGCTACGAGCAGTACTTC.

This clonotype was seen at least ten times. The V gene is TRBV4-1, the J gene TRBJ2-3; possibly TRBD1 for D (6 bases). The V gene lost 1 base and the J gene lost 5 bases, with 10 bases spanning the gap. The CDR3 length is 14 residues. Germline V gives CDR1 MGHRA, CDR2 YSYEKL. The CDR3 region is CASSQVGAVDTQYF. Written as DNA, the CDR3 is TGCGCCAGCAGCCAAGTGGGGGCCGTAGATACGCAGTATTTT.

A few counts support this clonotype. The rearrangement links TRBV15 to TRBJ2-7, with 7 bases aligning to TRBD2. CDR1 is LNHNV and CDR2 is YYDKDF in the germline V gene (reference sequence). J gave up 3 bases and V 3 bases, and 2 bases lay outside the gene matches. The CDR3 contains 13 residues. The CDR3 region has the DNA TGTGCCACCAGCAGGGGGGGGATCTACGAGCAGTACTTC. Translated, it gives CATSRGGIYEQYF.

This clonotype turned up a few times. The chain has TRBV12-3 or TRBV12-4 and TRBJ2-1; perhaps TRBD2 as D (5 bases). The CDR3 is made up of 13 amino acids. V dropped 6 bases and J dropped 8 bases, with 14 bases sitting between them. This CDR3 reads CASSGPRGDEQFF. For the CDR3, the DNA is TGTGCCAGCAGCGGCCCACGGGGAGATGAGCAGTTCTTC.

This chain uses TRBV27 with TRBJ2-7; a weak D match, TRBD2 (6 bases). This CDR3 is 14 amino acids long. Germline CDR1 reads MNHEY; CDR2 reads SMNVEV (reference sequence). V shed 2 bases and J shed 3 bases, with 11 bases lying between them. The CDR3 is CASSLTGDGYEQYF. CDR3 in DNA: TGTGCCAGCAGTTTAACGGGGGACGGCTACGAGCAGTACTTC.

There are a few counts of this clonotype. The chain is built from TRBV7-8 and TRBJ2-7, with a weak D call TRBD2 (7 bases). Germline-derived CDR1 and CDR2 are SGHVS and FQNEAQ. The CDR3 runs 15 residues. V dropped 5 bases and J dropped 0 bases, with 14 bases sitting between them. The CDR3 sequence: CASSDQAGASYEQYF. For the CDR3, the DNA is TGTGCCAGCAGCGATCAGGCGGGGGCCTCCTACGAGCAGTACTTC.

The chain combines TRBV7-9 with TRBJ1-2; D is possibly TRBD1 (5 bases). Germline V gene data show CDR1 as SEHNR and CDR2 as FQNEAQ (reference sequence). Trimming cost V 5 bases and J 4 bases, with 14 bases left between them. CDR3 size: 14 residues. CDR3 amino acids: CASSQLGLLYGYTF. CDR3 coding DNA: TGTGCCAGCAGCCAACTGGGACTGCTCTATGGCTACACCTTC.

This chain joins TRBV5-1 and TRBJ2-5; D is perhaps TRBD2 (5 bases). CDR1 SGHRS and CDR2 YFSETQ come from the germline V gene. Trimming pared 4 bases from V and 5 bases from J, leaving 18 bases between. CDR3 size: 15 residues. CDR3 in amino acids: CASSLRPGYGETQYF. CDR3 DNA: TGCGCCAGCAGCCTGAGACCGGGATATGGGGAGACCCAGTACTTC.

This clonotype was seen more than once but under ten times. The CDR3 DNA reads as TGTGCCACCAGTGACAAAGTCACAGGGGGAGAGACCCAGTACTTC. It codes for CATSDKVTGGETQYF. This chain uses TRBV24-1 with TRBJ2-5; TRBD1 aligns across 8 bases. The CDR3 totals 15 residues. In germline, CDR1 is KGHDR, CDR2 SFDVKD. The V segment lost 4 bases and the J segment 4 bases; nucleotides outside the gene matches: 7.

This clonotype has a handful of counts. The rearrangement joins TRBV5-1 to TRBJ2-3, with D perhaps TRBD1 (5 bases). The CDR3 has 15 residues. The germline gives CDR1 SGHRS, CDR2 YFSETQ. Trimming pared 0 bases from V and 1 base from J, leaving 9 bases between. The DNA for the CDR3 is TGCGCCAGCAGCTTGGCGGTAGGGGGCACAGATACGCAGTATTTT. This gives the protein CASSLAVGGTDTQYF. Full variable domain (remainder filled in from reference TRBV5-1 and TRBJ2-3): KAGVTQTPRYLIKTRGQQVTLSCSPISGHRSVSWYQQTPGQGLQFLFEYFSETQRNKGNFPGRFSGRQFSNSRSEMNVSTLELGDSALYLCASSLAVGGTDTQYFGPGTRLTVL.

A few counts support this clonotype. The gene calls are TRBV12-3 or TRBV12-4 and TRBJ2-7; D ambiguous. The CDR3 runs to 12 residues. V gave up 3 bases and J gave up 5 bases, with 8 bases separating them. Here the CDR3 reads CASSLSVDEQYF. The CDR3 bases are TGTGCCAGCAGTTTGTCCGTTGACGAGCAGTACTTC.

This clonotype was detected many times. This chain joins TRBV6-5 and TRBJ2-3; a weak D match, TRBD2 (6 bases). Germline V gene sequence: CDR1 MNHEY, CDR2 SVGAGI. Deletions cut 5 bases from V and 0 bases from J, with 12 bases between. The CDR3 has 15 amino acids. CDR3 DNA sequence: TGTGCCAGCAGTCGGGACTCGACTAGCACAGATACGCAGTATTTT. This gives the protein CASSRDSTSTDTQYF.